Listed here are 9 T cell receptor beta chains from one sample, sequenced in a study of CD8+ T cells in alopecia areata (dated by TCRdb to 2017 to 2018). The label giving this sample's time point can be read as: less than five weeks on oral tofacitinib. According to the study, the label for this sample's treatment or condition signals: oral pan-JAK inhibitor, 5-10 mg twice daily. The library was made by the immunoSEQ multiplex PCR assay. RNA was extracted from all samples and reverse transcribed into cDNA as template for TCR sequencing. TCRdb mirrors the immuneACCESS table, restricted to in-frame sequences. Some clones are absent from its copies; in checked studies, under half trace to an unresolved V gene, and the reason for the others is unknown. The sample data list fewer than 150,000 clones, and less than 75% of these were observed just once. Roughly 30% of the sample belongs to the ten largest clones.

The material was CD8+ T cells sorted from blood, obtained at week 4, from a patient treated with tofacitinib. The receptors derive from a human donor with alopecia areata.

The chain joins TRBV13 to TRBJ2-7, with TRBD2 matching 12 bases. CDR1 is PRHDT, CDR2 FYEKMQ, per germline (reference sequence). The CDR3 totals 14 residues. The V segment lost 3 bases and the J segment 4 bases; nucleotides outside the gene matches: 1. The CDR3 DNA reads TGTGCCAGCAGCTTGACTAGCGGGGGATACGAGCAGTACTTC. Its protein product is CASSLTSGGYEQYF.

This rearrangement joins TRBV30 to TRBJ2-3, with D perhaps being TRBD1 or TRBD2 (5 bases each). Germline lookup yields CDR1 GTSNPN and CDR2 SVGIG (reference sequence). This CDR3 spans 15 amino acids. V lost 4 bases, J lost 4 bases, and 18 bases lay in between. CDR3 sequence: CAWIGPHGAPDTQYF. CDR3 nucleotides: TGTGCCTGGATTGGTCCACACGGGGCCCCAGATACGCAGTATTTT.

This chain connects TRBV7-9 to TRBJ1-5, with 7 bases identical to TRBD1. The CDR3 runs 16 residues. The germline V gene has CDR1 SEHNR and CDR2 FQNEAQ (reference sequence). The DNA for the CDR3 is TGTGGAAGGACAGGCGGTACCGGGTTAAGCAATCAGCCCCAGCATTTT. It is translated as CGRTGGTGLSNQPQHF.

The CDR3: CASEREKLFF. The CDR3 DNA is TGTGCCAGTGAACGGGAAAAACTGTTTTTT. This rearrangement joins TRBV28 to TRBJ1-4; D is unclear. The CDR3 loop spans 10 amino acids. V lost 9 bases and J 8 bases, leaving 7 bases between the germline ends. CDR1 and CDR2 (germline): MDHEN, SYDVKM.

This clone was counted only a few times. J is TRBJ1-2 and V is TRBV6-5, with 8 bases aligning to TRBD1. The germline V gene has CDR1 MNHEY and CDR2 SVGAGI. Trimming cost V 6 bases and J 6 bases; bases outside gene matches: 9. There are 14 residues in the CDR3. The CDR3 region is CASSLRTGIDGYTF. CDR3 coding DNA: TGTGCCAGCAGCCTCCGGACAGGGATCGATGGCTACACCTTC.

The chain couples TRBV5-6 to TRBJ2-3; 8 positions agree with TRBD2. The germline CDR1 and CDR2 sequences are SGHDT and YYEEEE. J was trimmed by 4 bases and V by 4 bases; bases with no gene match: 11. CDR3 size: 16 residues. The CDR3 bases are TGTGCCAGCAGCCCACTTCGGGGGGGCGGAGCAGATACGCAGTATTTT. Amino acid sequence: CASSPLRGGGADTQYF.

V and J are TRBV29-1 and TRBJ1-2; D is uncertain. The CDR3 loop spans 15 amino acids. Germline V CDR1 and CDR2: SQVTM, ANQGSEA. The V gene lost 0 bases and the J gene lost 8 bases, with 19 bases spanning the gap. CDR3 coding DNA: TGCAGCGTTGAAGAGGTGGAGATTAGGCGGGGAGGCTACACCTTC. This encodes CSVEEVEIRRGGYTF.

Details on this clone: Within the sample, other DNA sequences also encode this same CDR3. The chain recombines TRBV30 with TRBJ1-4; possibly TRBD1 for D (6 bases). CDR1 is GTSNPN, CDR2 SVGIG, per germline (reference sequence). This CDR3 has 12 amino acids. Trimming stripped 4 bases from V and 6 bases from J, with 9 bases between. CDR3 loop: CAWTGEDEKLFF. CDR3 DNA sequence: TGTGCCTGGACAGGGGAAGATGAAAAACTGTTTTTT.

The chain joins TRBV29-1 to TRBJ2-7, with TRBD1 as a possible D gene (6 bases). The ends were cut back, 5 bases at V and 1 base at J, with 15 bases in the middle. The CDR3 contains 14 residues. From germline, CDR1 is SQVTM and CDR2 ANQGSEA. The DNA of the CDR3 is TGCAGCGTTACGGACAGCGATACATCCTACGAGCAGTACTTC. Protein sequence: CSVTDSDTSYEQYF.